Below, one TCR beta chain is given with its context. Its antigen is unidentified. This sample is drawn from a study of shared clonotypes between healthy human individuals. Study-level points and caveats: Rarefaction showed that sequencing of sorted subsets was incomplete (despite large depth). The naive CD4 repertoires of several donors were compared, and approximately 4.5% of clonotypes were shared.

Data came from immunoSEQ multiplex PCR; TCRdb stores just in-frame clones and leaves some out. The repertoire includes under 1 million clones, about 96% of them detected once, and under 0.3% sits in the top ten. The CDR3 contains 15 residues. V gave up 7 bases and J gave up 3 bases; unmatched junction bases: 10. The V gene's germline CDR1 is SGHRS and CDR2 YFSETQ. Terminally differentiated effector memory CD45RA+ cells were excluded by CCR7 positive selection of CD45RO-negative cells. Adult Caucasians living in Nashville, Tennessee made up all of the donors. The sample consisted of naive CD8+ T cells sorted from blood. The genes are TRBV5-1 and TRBJ2-3, with 8 bases fitting TRBD1. This TCR was sampled from a man in his thirties or forties in good health. The CDR3 sequence is CASGEGGQVTDTQYF. For the CDR3, the DNA is TGCGCCAGCGGCGAGGGGGGACAGGTTACAGATACGCAGTATTTT.